A single sample is the source of the 17 T cell receptor beta chains below, sequenced in a study of blood T cell repertoires in COVID-19 (dated by TCRdb to 2019 to 2021). The receptor library was made with the immunoSEQ multiplex PCR assay. The clones in this table, taken by TCRdb from immuneACCESS, are in-frame only. Not every clone is retained; where verified, under half of the shortfall comes from an unresolved V gene, and the cause of the rest is unknown. In this sample the table shows 250,000 to 300,000 clones, around 89% of which occur a single time. Approximately 2% of the sample is held by the ten biggest clonotypes. Input material: PBMCs or T cells enriched from blood (not recorded which). All receptors derive from a woman in her sixties in a cohort exposed to, infected with or recovered from COVID-19 (not recorded which).

This chain joins TRBV28 and TRBJ2-3; D is perhaps TRBD2 (6 bases). Germline V gene data show CDR1 as MDHEN and CDR2 as SYDVKM. The CDR3 is 16 residues long. The ends were cut back, 5 bases at V and 3 bases at J, with 18 bases in the middle. The CDR3 DNA is TGTGCCAGCAGTCTGATTGGGGACTTGAGGACAGATACGCAGTATTTT. Amino acids: CASSLIGDLRTDTQYF.

The chain carries TRBV6-9 and TRBJ2-1; 9 nucleotides align to TRBD2. The CDR3 loop spans 13 amino acids. The J segment lost 6 bases and the V segment lost 11 bases, leaving 8 bases of the junction unmatched. The germline V gene encodes CDR1 MNHGY and CDR2 SVAAGI. The CDR3 sequence is CAPTSGPINEQFF. CDR3 coding DNA: TGTGCCCCCACTAGCGGGCCTATCAATGAGCAGTTCTTC.

The chain has TRBV5-1 and TRBJ1-6, with 7 bases that match TRBD1. The trim removed 4 bases at V and 7 bases at J, leaving 11 bases unmatched. Germline CDR1 SGHRS, CDR2 YFSETQ. CDR3 size: 16 residues. CDR3 in DNA: TGCGCCAGCAGCCTCCTTTCGGGACAGTTAAATTCACCCCTCCACTTT. Amino acids: CASSLLSGQLNSPLHF. The entire variable domain, with the rest obtained from reference TRBV5-1 and TRBJ1-6, is as follows: KAGVTQTPRYLIKTRGQQVTLSCSPISGHRSVSWYQQTPGQGLQFLFEYFSETQRNKGNFPGRFSGRQFSNSRSEMNVSTLELGDSALYLCASSLLSGQLNSPLHFGNGTRLTVT.

The chain joins TRBV5-1 to TRBJ1-6; TRBD1 matches 9 bases. Germline assignment: CDR1 SGHRS and CDR2 YFSETQ. The CDR3 spans 17 residues. Unmatched junction bases numbered 8, after V lost 3 bases and J lost 4 bases. CDR3 nucleotide sequence: TGCGCCAGCAGCTCAATACCCGGGACAGGGTATAATTCACCCCTCCACTTT. Encoded protein: CASSSIPGTGYNSPLHF. Looking up the rest from reference TRBV5-1 and TRBJ1-6 gives the full variable domain: KAGVTQTPRYLIKTRGQQVTLSCSPISGHRSVSWYQQTPGQGLQFLFEYFSETQRNKGNFPGRFSGRQFSNSRSEMNVSTLELGDSALYLCASSSIPGTGYNSPLHFGNGTRLTVT.

The V and J genes are TRBV24-1 and TRBJ2-1; 11 positions match TRBD1. With 4 bases clipped from V and 8 bases from J, the junction kept 9 bases outside the gene matches. The CDR3 is 16 residues long. CDR1 is KGHDR and CDR2 is SFDVKD in the germline V gene. CDR3 residues: CATSDPGQGARDEQFF. In DNA form, the CDR3 reads TGTGCCACCAGTGACCCTGGACAGGGGGCTAGGGATGAGCAGTTCTTC.

The rearrangement uses TRBV28 and TRBJ1-2; 9 nucleotides agree with TRBD1. The V and J ends lost 5 bases and 8 bases, in that order; junction bases with no gene match: 9. Per germline, CDR1 MDHEN and CDR2 SYDVKM. The CDR3 is made up of 14 amino acids. CDR3 bases: TGTGCCAGCAGTAGACCCGGGACAGGGTTCGGCTACACCTTC. Its translation is CASSRPGTGFGYTF.

The V and J genes are TRBV7-3 and TRBJ2-1; the D is unclear. CDR1 and CDR2 from the germline V gene are SGHTA and FQGTGA. Trimming removed 2 bases at V and 8 bases at J, with 19 bases between. This CDR3 contains 16 residues. This CDR3 is CASSLDPPGLGHEQFF. CDR3 bases: TGTGCCAGCAGCTTAGACCCACCGGGTCTGGGTCATGAGCAGTTCTTC.

The chain is built from TRBV6-4 and TRBJ2-1; 9 bases are a match to TRBD2. With V trimmed by 8 bases and J by 5 bases, 13 bases remained unmatched. The CDR3 covers 16 residues. Germline CDR1 MRHNA, CDR2 SNTAGT. The CDR3 DNA reads as TGTGCCAGCGGGGGACTAGCCGGAATTACGAACAATGAGCAGTTCTTC. Translating it yields CASGGLAGITNNEQFF.

The genes are TRBV5-1 and TRBJ2-1; TRBD2 agrees at 15 bases. CDR1 and CDR2 from the germline V gene are SGHRS and YFSETQ. This CDR3 has 18 amino acids. V lost 4 bases, J lost 4 bases, and 9 bases stayed unmatched. The CDR3 region is CASSPRRGLAGGYNEQFF. In DNA, the CDR3 is TGCGCCAGCAGCCCCCGGAGGGGACTAGCGGGAGGTTACAATGAGCAGTTCTTC.

The V gene is TRBV5-4, the J gene TRBJ2-1; 12 nucleotides agree with TRBD2. The V segment lost 0 bases and the J segment 8 bases; nucleotides outside the gene matches: 9. The CDR3 runs 17 residues. The germline gives CDR1 SGHNT, CDR2 YYREEE (reference sequence). The CDR3 region is CASSLARLAGVIDEQFF. In nucleotides, the CDR3 is TGTGCCAGCAGCTTGGCCCGACTAGCGGGGGTGATCGATGAGCAGTTCTTC.

V and J are TRBV3-1 (or the pseudogene TRBV3-2) and TRBJ1-5; 9 bases map to TRBD1. The CDR3 contains 14 residues. Germline V gene sequence: CDR1 LGHDT, CDR2 YNNKEL (reference sequence). Unmatched junction bases numbered 4, after V lost 5 bases and J lost 5 bases. The CDR3 protein is CASSLTGGDQPQHF. The CDR3 DNA sequence: TGTGCCAGCAGCTTAACAGGGGGCGATCAGCCCCAGCATTTT.

The sample holds a few counts of this clone. The chain links TRBV7-9 to TRBJ2-1; TRBD2 might be the D (7 bases). This CDR3 region has 16 residues. Per the germline V gene, CDR1 is SEHNR and CDR2 is FQNEAQ (reference sequence). V lost 2 bases and J 7 bases, leaving 18 bases between the germline ends. CDR3 coding DNA: TGTGCCAGCAGCTTATGGGGGCTAGCGGATAGGAATGAGCAGTTCTTC. Translation gives CASSLWGLADRNEQFF.

V usage is TRBV18 and J usage is TRBJ2-7, with TRBD1 identical over 9 bases. The CDR3 covers 13 residues. Germline V CDR1 and CDR2: KGHSH, LQKENI. Unmatched junction bases numbered 8, after V lost 5 bases and J lost 9 bases. The CDR3, as DNA: TGTGCCAGCTCAGCCGGACAGGGGAACTCGCAGTACTTC. Its protein product is CASSAGQGNSQYF.

The V and J genes are TRBV29-1 and TRBJ2-7, with D perhaps TRBD1 (5 bases). Deletions cut 0 bases from V and 0 bases from J, with 21 bases between. The CDR3 consists of 18 residues. Looked up from germline, CDR1 is SQVTM and CDR2 is ANQGSEA. In nucleotides, the CDR3 is TGCAGCGTTGAAGATCCCGGCAATATTGGGGCCGACTCCTACGAGCAGTACTTC. As protein: CSVEDPGNIGADSYEQYF.

The chain links TRBV30 to TRBJ1-2; 10 nucleotides line up with TRBD1. J was trimmed by 4 bases and V by 4 bases; bases with no gene match: 6. The CDR3 covers 14 residues. Germline CDR1 reads GTSNPN; CDR2 reads SVGIG (reference sequence). The CDR3 reads CAWTKGTGVYGYTF. Here the CDR3 DNA reads TGTGCCTGGACAAAGGGGACAGGGGTCTATGGCTACACCTTC.

The table lists this clone with a count of one. The chain uses TRBV15 and TRBJ1-6; D gene uncertain. Trimming shortened V by 0 bases and J by 9 bases, and 18 bases separated the two germline ends. Germline CDR1 LNHNV, CDR2 YYDKDF (reference sequence). The CDR3 sequence is 17 residues long. The CDR3 nucleotides read TGTGCCACCAGCAGAGATTTCGGGGAAGGCTATCCTTCACCCCTCCACTTT. Its protein product is CATSRDFGEGYPSPLHF.

The rearrangement links TRBV5-1 to TRBJ2-1; a weak D match, TRBD1 (6 bases). Trimming removed 4 bases from V and 9 bases from J, with 23 bases in between. The CDR3 sequence is 16 residues long. Germline CDR1 and CDR2: SGHRS and YFSETQ. The CDR3 DNA follows: TGCGCCAGCAGCCTCAACCTAGGGGGTACCCTGGGTGAGCAGTTCTTC. Its translation: CASSLNLGGTLGEQFF.